The TCR beta chain described here comes from a study of CD8 T cells in seronegative destructive rheumatoid arthritis (dated by TCRdb to the early 2020s). Regarding the complete study: At the time of sampling, seven of the eight CND-RA patients were on biological drugs. Researchers compared peripheral CD8+ TCRbeta repertoires from patients with CCP-negative destructive rheumatoid arthritis (CND-RA) against repertoires from newly diagnosed seropositive RA, seronegative RA and healthy controls. The seropositive RA, seronegative RA and healthy control comparison cohorts were taken from a previously published TCRbeta dataset and were not newly sequenced.

Findings and caveats that apply to the study as a whole: More CMV-reactive and fewer influenza A-reactive CD8+ TCRbeta sequences were observed in CND-RA repertoires than in controls and other RA subtypes. Because no diagnostic samples were available, the TCR repertoire differences may partly reflect poor disease control over the years rather than being present at onset. CND-RA patients appeared to carry a distinct set of enriched public clonotypes, which the authors read as support for a separate disease subset. The small size of the CND-RA cohort was acknowledged as a limitation of the study. Across the 120,000 or so clonotypes tested, no public clonotype enrichment survived Benjamini-Hochberg correction. After adjustment for age, less diverse and more clonal CD8+ TCRbeta repertoires appeared to be present in CND-RA patients than in other RA subtypes.

Genomic DNA from CD8+ cells was used for TCRbeta sequencing, which was performed according to the manufacturer's instructions. A genomics technology centre in Finland performed the TCRbeta sequencing with the immunoSEQ assay. Processing in the source paper ran as follows. The clonotype tables produced by the immunoSEQ preprocessing pipeline were converted into VDJtools format, and any non-productive clonotypes were filtered out. Samples below 10,000 reads were excluded and the rest subsampled to 10,000 reads; most of the eight CND-RA samples passed. The VDJtools CalcDiversityStats function was applied to data subsampled to 10,000 reads to calculate Shannon-Wiener, Simpson and clonality indices. Non-singleton TCRbeta clonotypes were hard-matched, with no mismatches allowed, against VDJdb to infer antigen specificity. CDR3 sequences differing by one amino acid (Hamming distance 1) were grouped into clusters with potentially shared antigen targets. After groups were resampled to six samples, public clonotypes were tested for group enrichment with one-sided Fisher's exact tests, and this procedure was repeated ten times. As stored in TCRdb, this immuneACCESS dataset retains in-frame rearrangements with V and J assigned. A fraction of the clones does not appear; measured against another copy, unresolved V genes explain less than half of the discrepancy, and the remainder lacks a known reason. From that table come the V and J calls and clone size; the DNA was used to work out D and trimming. The sample table holds about 12,000 clones, of which around four fifths were seen once. Over 25% of the sample comes from the top ten.

On this clone itself: The antigen it binds to is not known. No base-level quality is on record; no much larger clone is a single base apart.

CND-RA patients tested negative on the clinical CCP2 antibody test, and even with active therapy their joint destruction kept progressing. All CND-RA patients were characterized by typical joint destruction in wrists and ankles and by failure of conventional anti-rheumatic therapy. CND-RA patients were sampled after long disease histories, spanning decades in several cases, rather than at diagnosis. Approximately 50 millilitres of EDTA-anticoagulated peripheral blood were collected from each patient. Density gradient separation with Ficoll-Paque PLUS was used to isolate peripheral blood mononuclear cells. AutoMACS magnetic bead positive selection was used to isolate CD8+ cells from fresh or cryopreserved PBMCs, and purity was verified by flow cytometry. Genomic DNA was extracted with Nucleospin Tissue or Tissue XS kits and quantified on a Qubit 2.0 fluorometer. Material: CD8+ T cells from blood. The receptor was derived from a woman aged 30-50 years with seronegative destructive rheumatoid arthritis.

The CDR3 amino acid sequence is: CASSLGQGINYGYTF. The DNA sequence follows: TGTGCCAGCAGCTTAGGACAGGGGATCAACTATGGCTACACCTTC. Recombination linked TRBV7-9 to TRBJ1-2, with TRBD1 identical over 8 junction bases. From cysteine to phenylalanine, the CDR3 is 15 amino acids long. The entry retains the CDR3 DNA only, 45 bases that are in frame from base 1. At the junction V is shortened by 1 base and J by 2 bases; bases outside the gene matches: 3. CDR1 SEHNR and CDR2 FQNEAQ are derived from the germline V gene (reference sequence).